This T cell receptor beta chain originates from a study of T cells in Graves' hyperthyroidism and ophthalmopathy. Study-level results: A 13 V-J model separated ophthalmopathy from stable hyperthyroidism. Prediction of ophthalmopathy progression came a median roughly 6.6 months pre-onset.

What was amplified from RNA transcripts were TCR beta CDR3 regions. HTBI primers were the set used in a first-round RT-PCR of the TCR CDR3. TCRdb processed the multiplex PCR reads anew with MiXCR; each CDR3 protein has one entry. The table has approximately 590,000 distinct CDR3 sequences, around 14% seen once; the top ten hold roughly 7.3%. The V gene's germline CDR1 is SNHLY and CDR2 FYNNEI. J gave up 4 bases and V 7 bases, and 8 bases lay outside the gene matches. The CDR3 runs to 14 residues. This clonotype was seen many times. The antigen remains undetermined. The V gene is TRBV2, the J gene TRBJ2-3, with 7 bases that match TRBD1. This receptor was obtained from a woman in her 30s with Graves' hyperthyroidism. Source material: blood. The DNA of the CDR3 is TGTGCCAGCATTGGGGACAGCGTGCCAGATACGCAGTATTTT. As protein: CASIGDSVPDTQYF.